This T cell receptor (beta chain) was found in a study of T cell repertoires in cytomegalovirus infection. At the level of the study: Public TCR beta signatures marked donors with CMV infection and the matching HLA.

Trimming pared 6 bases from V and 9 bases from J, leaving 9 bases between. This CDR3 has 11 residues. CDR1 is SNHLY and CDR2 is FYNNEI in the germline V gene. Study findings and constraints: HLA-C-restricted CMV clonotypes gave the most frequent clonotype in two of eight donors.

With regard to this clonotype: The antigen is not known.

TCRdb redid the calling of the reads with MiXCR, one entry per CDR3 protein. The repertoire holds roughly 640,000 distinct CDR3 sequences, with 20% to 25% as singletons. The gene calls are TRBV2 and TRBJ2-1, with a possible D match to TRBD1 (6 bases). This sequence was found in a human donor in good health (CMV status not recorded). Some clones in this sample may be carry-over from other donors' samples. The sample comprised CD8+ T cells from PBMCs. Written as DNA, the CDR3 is TGTGCCAGCAGAAAACAGGGTGAGCAGTTCTTC. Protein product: CASRKQGEQFF. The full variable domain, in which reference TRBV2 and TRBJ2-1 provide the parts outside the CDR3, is EPEVTQTPSHQVTQMGQEVILRCVPISNHLYFYWYRQILGQKVEFLVSFYNNEISEKSEIFDDQFSVERPDGSNFTLKIRSTKLEDSAMYFCASRKQGEQFFGPGTRLTVL.